Listed here are 25 T cell receptor beta chains from one sample, sequenced in a study of regulatory T cells in long-lasting Graves disease (TCRdb year 2021). The method was multiplex PCR. This sample was sequenced with an Illumina HiSeq 4000. CDR3 regions were amplified by Arm-PCR with iRepertoire HTBI primers to construct TCR beta libraries. TCRdb reanalyzed the raw reads on its own, using fastp at Q25 for trimming and MiXCR for clone calling, and kept in-frame beta chains. Each entry merges the rows of one CDR3 protein and shows their most common DNA and genes. This sample lists fewer than 550,000 distinct CDR3 sequences; less than 20% were detected once. Jointly, the top ten make up about 25% of the sample. The time point label, read with the paper, signifies: newly diagnosed GD, antithyroid drugs for less than 3 months. For both TCR sequencing and RNA sequencing, RNA was extracted from PBMCs in TRIzol.

This sample was shared with a second study, whose subject was T cells in Graves' hyperthyroidism and ophthalmopathy.

The sample was peripheral blood mononuclear cells (PBMCs), taken at new diagnosis, from a patient treated with antithyroid drugs. All receptors derive from a woman aged 18-30 years with Graves disease. Donor details come from another sample of the same person, matched by shared clones.

This clonotype has a handful of counts. The V call is TRBV12-3 or TRBV12-4, the J call TRBJ2-2, with 7 bases lining up with TRBD1. With 7 bases clipped from V and 1 base from J, the junction kept 6 bases outside the gene matches. The CDR3 extends over 15 amino acids. CDR3 in DNA: TGTGCCAGCACCCTGAGACAGGGGAACACCGGGGAGCTGTTTTTT. Amino acid sequence: CASTLRQGNTGELFF.

As for this clonotype: Given a much more abundant clone one base away, this may be a read error. The chain links TRBV30 to TRBJ2-7; D assignment may be TRBD1 or TRBD2 (5 bases each). This CDR3 is 12 amino acids long. CDR1 GTSNPN and CDR2 SVGIG come from the germline V gene (reference sequence). This CDR3 reads CAWSEGPYKQYF. The CDR3 DNA follows: TGTGCCTGGTCCGAGGGGCCCTACAAGCAGTACTTC.

This clonotype was picked up many times. The chain links TRBV6-1 to TRBJ1-5; the D is unclear. Trimming removed 6 bases at V and 0 bases at J, with 12 bases between. CDR1 is MNHNS, CDR2 SASEGT, per germline. This CDR3 has 15 amino acids. The CDR3 reads CASRRMSVSNQPQHF. The DNA of the CDR3 is TGTGCCAGCAGAAGGATGAGCGTTAGCAATCAGCCCCAGCATTTT.

This clonotype was picked up a small number of times. V usage is TRBV6-1 and J usage is TRBJ1-1; D is unresolved. V was pared by 7 bases and J by 6 bases, with 18 bases between. The CDR3 runs to 14 residues. Per the germline V gene, CDR1 is MNHNS and CDR2 is SASEGT. In DNA form, the CDR3 reads TGTGCCAGCAAAATGGAGGGAAAGGACTCTGAAGCTTTCTTT. Translated, it gives CASKMEGKDSEAFF.

Many counts were recorded for this clonotype. The rearrangement uses TRBV5-1 and TRBJ1-1; weak D call: TRBD1 (6 bases). CDR1 is SGHRS and CDR2 is YFSETQ in the germline V gene. Trimming took off 0 bases at V and 4 bases at J, with 13 bases between the two ends. This CDR3 region has 15 residues. This CDR3 is CASSLASGEFTEAFF. The CDR3 DNA reads as TGCGCCAGCAGCTTGGCCTCAGGGGAATTCACTGAAGCTTTCTTT.

With respect to this clonotype: This may be a read error: a much more frequent sequence differs by one nucleotide. The V and J genes are TRBV28 and TRBJ2-6; D unclear. Per the germline V gene, CDR1 is MDHEN and CDR2 is SYDVKM. The CDR3 is 14 amino acids. The V end was cut by 5 bases, the J end by 0 bases, with 5 bases between. The CDR3: CASSMYSGANVLTF. CDR3 DNA: TGTGCCAGCAGTATGTACTCTGGGGCCAACGTCCTGACTTTC.

This clonotype was counted many times. The V call is TRBV28, the J call TRBJ1-2, with TRBD1 matching 7 bases. The germline CDR1 and CDR2 sequences are MDHEN and SYDVKM. Unmatched junction bases numbered 10, after V lost 4 bases and J lost 5 bases. The CDR3 consists of 15 residues. The CDR3 nucleotides are TGTGCCAGCAGTTCCTACAGGGGTGCTTATTATGGCTACACCTTC. This encodes CASSSYRGAYYGYTF.

In this sample, this clonotype turned up a few times. The chain combines TRBV5-6 with TRBJ2-2; possibly TRBD1 for D (6 bases). The CDR3 spans 15 residues. Germline V gene lookup returns CDR1 SGHDT and CDR2 YYEEEE. V shed 4 bases and J shed 2 bases, with 12 bases lying between them. CDR3 in amino acids: CASSSLDSNTGELFF. The CDR3 DNA reads as TGTGCCAGCAGCAGCTTGGACAGTAACACCGGGGAGCTGTTTTTT.

The chain has TRBV18 and TRBJ2-1, with 9 bases lining up with TRBD2. The CDR3 length is 17 residues. V lost 4 bases to trimming and J lost 0 bases; unmatched junction nucleotides: 7. Germline V gene sequence: CDR1 KGHSH, CDR2 LQKENI. The CDR3 sequence: CASSLTSGSPSYNEQFF. Here the CDR3 DNA reads TGTGCCAGCTCACTTACTAGCGGGTCCCCCTCCTACAATGAGCAGTTCTTC.

V and J are TRBV6-4 and TRBJ1-1; possibly TRBD1 for D (5 bases). V lost 6 bases to trimming and J lost 1 base, with 15 bases between them. Germline CDR1 and CDR2: MRHNA and SNTAGT. There are 15 residues in the CDR3. DNA of the CDR3: TGTGCCAGCAGATACGAGGGGTCTTCGAACACTGAAGCTTTCTTT. Its protein is CASRYEGSSNTEAFF.

This clonotype was observed at least ten times. The J gene is TRBJ2-3, the V gene TRBV7-2; weak D call: TRBD1 (5 bases). V lost 2 bases, J lost 2 bases, and 8 bases lay in between. The CDR3 extends over 14 amino acids. Germline V gives CDR1 SGHTA, CDR2 FQGNSA. The CDR3 DNA reads as TGTGCCAGCAGCTTAACCAGGGACACAGATACGCAGTATTTT. It specifies CASSLTRDTDTQYF.

V usage is TRBV19 and J usage is TRBJ2-5; 9 nucleotides match TRBD2. This CDR3 is 18 amino acids long. J gave up 6 bases and V 5 bases, and 19 bases lay outside the gene matches. Germline V gene lookup returns CDR1 LNHDA and CDR2 SQIVND (reference sequence). The CDR3 coding sequence is TGTGCCAGTAGTTCCCCTAGGGGGGTAGCGGGAGCTCCGAAGACCCAGTACTTC. This codes for CASSSPRGVAGAPKTQYF.

The chain joins TRBV9 to TRBJ2-1, with D perhaps given as TRBD1 or TRBD2 (5 bases each). CDR3 length: 13 amino acids. Germline V gene data show CDR1 as SGDLS and CDR2 as YYNGEE. V was cut by 2 bases and J by 10 bases, with 13 bases left in between. CDR3 in DNA: TGTGCCAGCAGCGTGGGACCGACGGGAGAGCAGTTCTTC. Its translation is CASSVGPTGEQFF.

This clonotype was observed at least ten times. The J gene is TRBJ2-3, the V gene TRBV5-1; D gene uncertain. This CDR3 region has 15 residues. Per germline, CDR1 SGHRS and CDR2 YFSETQ. The germline V and J ends were trimmed by 0 bases and 0 bases, with 8 bases remaining between them. The CDR3 sequence: CASSLARRSTDTQYF. The CDR3 bases are TGCGCCAGCAGCTTGGCCCGGCGGAGCACAGATACGCAGTATTTT.

For this clonotype: At one end, the junction sequence differs from germline, possibly due to a read error. V is TRBV27 and J is TRBJ1-2, with a tentative D call TRBD1 (6 bases). Germline loops: CDR1 MNHEY, CDR2 SMNVEV (reference sequence). The length of the CDR3 is 17 residues. The CDR3 nucleotides read TGTGCCAGCAGTTTACTCTATCGGGGGGGGCCTAACTATGGCCACACCTTC. Translating it yields CASSLLYRGGPNYGHTF.

The sample holds many counts of this clonotype. The rearrangement links TRBV6-2 or TRBV6-3 to TRBJ2-1; 14 positions match TRBD2. CDR1 and CDR2 (germline): MNHEY, SVGEGT. The CDR3 extends over 19 amino acids. The trim removed 7 bases at V and 3 bases at J, leaving 14 bases unmatched. The CDR3 DNA follows: TGTGCCAGCAATTTGGTCGGGACTAGCGGGAGAAGGCTCTACAATGAGCAGTTCTTC. Its translation: CASNLVGTSGRRLYNEQFF.

The sample holds many counts of this clonotype. The rearrangement uses TRBV30 and TRBJ2-1; 9 positions agree with TRBD2. The CDR3 extends over 13 amino acids. Germline loops: CDR1 GTSNPN, CDR2 SVGIG (reference sequence). V dropped 0 bases and J dropped 11; count of bases not matched to a gene: 5. CDR3 protein: CAWSVGSGSQQFF. The DNA of the CDR3 is TGTGCCTGGAGTGTTGGTAGCGGGAGCCAGCAGTTCTTC.

This sequence joins TRBV6-5 and TRBJ1-1, with D perhaps matching TRBD1 (6 bases). V was pared by 2 bases and J by 4 bases, with 8 bases between. Germline V lookup: CDR1 MNHEY, CDR2 SVGAGI. CDR3 length: 13 amino acids. The CDR3 protein is CASSYTGRTEAFF. In DNA, the CDR3 is TGTGCCAGCAGTTACACAGGGCGCACTGAAGCTTTCTTT.

This clonotype was found a few times. This rearrangement joins TRBV12-3 or TRBV12-4 to TRBJ1-5; D remains ambiguous. Between the trimmed V and J ends, which lost 6 bases and 4 bases, there was a span of 16 bases. This CDR3 comprises 15 residues. The CDR3 nucleotides read TGTGCCAGCAGCCAATTTGTGGAGATAAATCAGCCCCAGCATTTT. It is translated as CASSQFVEINQPQHF.

This clonotype was seen ten or more times. The V gene is TRBV5-1, the J gene TRBJ2-1; 8 bases map to TRBD2. The CDR3 has 16 residues. The J segment lost 9 bases and the V segment lost 4 bases, leaving 15 bases of the junction unmatched. The germline V gene encodes CDR1 SGHRS and CDR2 YFSETQ. CDR3 nucleotide sequence: TGCGCCAGCAGCCCCGCGTTTATTAGCGGGAATGGTGAGCAGTTCTTC. This encodes CASSPAFISGNGEQFF. The variable domain in full, completed from reference TRBV5-1 and TRBJ2-1, reads KAGVTQTPRYLIKTRGQQVTLSCSPISGHRSVSWYQQTPGQGLQFLFEYFSETQRNKGNFPGRFSGRQFSNSRSEMNVSTLELGDSALYLCASSPAFISGNGEQFFGPGTRLTVL.

This clonotype was seen repeatedly, ten times or more. The rearrangement links TRBV4-1 to TRBJ2-7; D may be TRBD2 (6 bases). The CDR3 covers 13 residues. V lost 4 bases and J lost 6, with 13 bases in between. CDR1 is MGHRA, CDR2 YSYEKL, per germline. The CDR3 spells CASSPVGGAEQYF. CDR3 bases: TGCGCCAGCAGCCCCGTTGGAGGGGCCGAGCAGTACTTC.

This clonotype was seen more than once but under ten times. The V and J genes are TRBV3-1 and TRBJ2-1; TRBD2 matches 8 bases. This CDR3 region has 16 residues. The V and J ends lost 4 bases and 4 bases, in that order; junction bases with no gene match: 9. Germline values: CDR1 LGHDT, CDR2 YNNKEL (reference sequence). CDR3 amino acids: CASSRLIAGRYNEQFF. CDR3 DNA sequence: TGTGCCAGCAGCCGATTAATAGCGGGGAGGTACAATGAGCAGTTCTTC.

V usage is TRBV29-1 and J usage is TRBJ1-2; maybe TRBD1 (6 bases). Trimming pared 3 bases from V and 2 bases from J, leaving 16 bases between. This CDR3 has 15 residues. The germline CDR1 and CDR2 sequences are SQVTM and ANQGSEA. The CDR3 sequence: CSVDAGAVGNYGYTF. CDR3 bases: TGCAGCGTTGACGCGGGGGCAGTGGGGAACTATGGCTACACCTTC.

The CDR3 protein is CASSVAASGWNSPLHF. CDR3 sequence (DNA): TGTGCCAGCAGCGTAGCCGCGTCGGGGTGGAATTCACCCCTCCACTTT. The gene calls are TRBV9 and TRBJ1-6; D gene uncertain. This CDR3 has 16 residues. CDR1 is SGDLS and CDR2 is YYNGEE in the germline V gene. Trimming cost V 0 bases and J 7 bases, with 14 bases left between them.

This clonotype was seen a handful of times. The rearrangement uses TRBV28 and TRBJ2-5; 8 bases are a match to TRBD1. This CDR3 is built from 18 residues. Unmatched junction bases numbered 14, after V lost 3 bases and J lost 2 bases. The germline V gene encodes CDR1 MDHEN and CDR2 SYDVKM. CDR3 region: CASSFDPRQGYTQETQYF. In DNA form, the CDR3 reads TGTGCCAGCAGTTTCGACCCAAGACAGGGGTATACACAAGAGACCCAGTACTTC. The full variable domain, with the rest looked up from reference TRBV28 and TRBJ2-5, is DVKVTQSSRYLVKRTGEKVFLECVQDMDHENMFWYRQDPGLGLRLIYFSYDVKMKEKGDIPEGYSVSREKKERFSLILESASTNQTSMYLCASSFDPRQGYTQETQYFGPGTRLLVL.